This TCR beta chain was profiled in a study of identical twins. Germline CDR1 and CDR2: MNHEY and SMNVEV (reference sequence). V gave up 5 bases and J gave up 2 bases; unmatched junction bases: 5. The CDR3 extends over 15 amino acids. The count of this clonotype is one. One entry per CDR3 protein results from TCRdb running MiXCR on the 5' RACE reads. Of more than 1.5 million distinct CDR3 sequences in the sample, less than 40% are singletons; the top ten hold about 0.3%. Sequencing was done on a sample of cord blood. This receptor was taken from a newborn girl in good health. The J gene is TRBJ1-3, the V gene TRBV27, with 8 bases fitting TRBD1. The CDR3 sequence is CASSIRTGTGNTIYF. The CDR3 DNA reads TGTGCCAGCAGTATCCGGACAGGGACTGGAAACACCATATATTTT.